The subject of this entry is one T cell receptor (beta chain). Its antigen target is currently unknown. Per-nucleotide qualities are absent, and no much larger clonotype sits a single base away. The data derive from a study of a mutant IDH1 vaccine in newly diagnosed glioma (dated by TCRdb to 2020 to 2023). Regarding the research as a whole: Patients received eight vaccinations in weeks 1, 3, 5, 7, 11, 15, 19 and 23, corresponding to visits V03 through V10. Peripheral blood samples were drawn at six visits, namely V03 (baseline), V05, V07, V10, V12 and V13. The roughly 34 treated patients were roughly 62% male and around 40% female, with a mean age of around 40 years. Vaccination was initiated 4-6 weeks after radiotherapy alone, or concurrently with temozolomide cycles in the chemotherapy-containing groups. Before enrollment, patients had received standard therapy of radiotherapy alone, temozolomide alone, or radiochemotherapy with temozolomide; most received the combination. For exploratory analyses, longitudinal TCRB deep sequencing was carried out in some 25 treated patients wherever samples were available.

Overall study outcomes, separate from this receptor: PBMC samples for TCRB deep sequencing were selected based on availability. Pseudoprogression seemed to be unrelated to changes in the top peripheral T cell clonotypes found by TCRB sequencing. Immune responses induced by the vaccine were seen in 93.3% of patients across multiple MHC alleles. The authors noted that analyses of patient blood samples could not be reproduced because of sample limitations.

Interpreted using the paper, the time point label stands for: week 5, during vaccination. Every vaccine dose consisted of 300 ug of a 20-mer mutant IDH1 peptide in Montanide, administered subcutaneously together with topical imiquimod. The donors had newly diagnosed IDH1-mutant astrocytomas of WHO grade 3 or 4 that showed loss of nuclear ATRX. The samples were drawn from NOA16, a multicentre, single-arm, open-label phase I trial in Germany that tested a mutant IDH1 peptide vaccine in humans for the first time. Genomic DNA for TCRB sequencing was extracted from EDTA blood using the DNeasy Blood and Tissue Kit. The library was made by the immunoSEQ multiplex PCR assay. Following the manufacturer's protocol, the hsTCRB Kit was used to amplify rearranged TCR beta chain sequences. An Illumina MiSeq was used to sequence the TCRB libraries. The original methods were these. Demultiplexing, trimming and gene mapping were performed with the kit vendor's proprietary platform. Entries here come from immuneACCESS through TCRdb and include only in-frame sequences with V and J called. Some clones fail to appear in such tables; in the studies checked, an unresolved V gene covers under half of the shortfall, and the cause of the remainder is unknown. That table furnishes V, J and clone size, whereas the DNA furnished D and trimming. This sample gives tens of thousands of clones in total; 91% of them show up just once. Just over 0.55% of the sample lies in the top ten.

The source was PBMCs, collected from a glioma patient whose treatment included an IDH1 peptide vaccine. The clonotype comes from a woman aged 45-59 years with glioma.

The CDR3 sequence is CASSFLLPGQGRKYEQYF. The nucleotides are TGTGCCAGCAGTTTCCTCCTCCCGGGACAGGGGAGGAAGTACGAGCAGTACTTC. The V gene is TRBV27 and the J gene is TRBJ2-7, and 10 junction bases match TRBD1. Reading the germline V gene (reference sequence) gives CDR1 MNHEY and CDR2 SMNVEV. After removal of 3 bases from V and 4 bases from J, the junction retains 15 bases not matched to a gene. Reading from cysteine to phenylalanine, the CDR3 counts 18 amino acids. Kept here is only the CDR3 DNA, which spans 54 bases and is read in frame from base 1.